The 14 T cell receptor beta chains below all came from one sample that was sequenced in a study of Graves' ophthalmopathy and Graves' hyperthyroidism. Using RNA transcripts, the TCR beta CDR3 regions were amplified. Amplification began with first-round RT-PCR using HTBI primers, then second-round multiplex PCR was performed. TCRdb itself ran the multiplex PCR reads through MiXCR, one entry per CDR3 protein. Found here are around 470,000 distinct CDR3 sequences, under 15% of them singletons; the top ten hold roughly 10%. Input material: blood. The receptors derive from a woman younger than 45 with Graves' ophthalmopathy.

This clonotype was recorded many times. V is TRBV12-3 or TRBV12-4 and J is TRBJ1-2, with 8 bases lining up with TRBD1. The CDR3 is 11 amino acids. J lost 13 bases, V lost 5 bases, and 6 bases had no gene match. The CDR3 reads CASSTTGARTF. The CDR3 bases are TGTGCCAGCAGTACGACAGGGGCGCGCACCTTC.

This clonotype was counted ten times or more. The gene calls are TRBV6-5 and TRBJ2-7, with D hard to call. Germline CDR1 reads MNHEY; CDR2 reads SVGAGI. V lost 3 bases to trimming and J lost 0 bases, with 6 bases between them. The CDR3 length is 13 residues. The CDR3 is CASSYKGSYEQYF. The CDR3 DNA reads TGTGCCAGCAGTTATAAGGGCTCCTACGAGCAGTACTTC.

This clonotype came up many times. The chain is built from TRBV28 and TRBJ2-7; D is tentatively TRBD1 or TRBD2 (6 bases each). V was pared by 6 bases and J by 5 bases, with 23 bases between. This CDR3 spans 16 amino acids. The germline CDR1 and CDR2 sequences are MDHEN and SYDVKM. The CDR3 DNA sequence: TGTGCCAGCAGGAACCGACGAGTCGGGGGCGGACACGAGCAGTACTTC. It specifies CASRNRRVGGGHEQYF.

This clonotype was detected a few times. A much bigger clone sits one base away, suggesting this may be a read error. V is TRBV7-2 and J is TRBJ2-5; D is uncertain. The V end was cut by 1 base, the J end by 2 bases, with 8 bases between. Germline loops: CDR1 SGHTA, CDR2 FQGNSA. The CDR3 is 14 amino acids. The CDR3 loop reads CASSLGCWQETQYF. CDR3 sequence (DNA): TGTGCCAGCAGCTTAGGTTGCTGGCAAGAGACCCAGTACTTC.

This clonotype came up many times. The chain has TRBV5-1 and TRBJ2-7, with D unclear. This CDR3 has 16 residues. The V end was cut by 4 bases, the J end by 4 bases, with 21 bases between. Germline lookup yields CDR1 SGHRS and CDR2 YFSETQ. This chain's CDR3 is CASSPVTDGSLYEQYF. In nucleotides, the CDR3 is TGCGCCAGCAGCCCGGTTACTGACGGATCCCTGTACGAGCAGTACTTC. Based on the CDR3 plus reference TRBV5-1 and TRBJ2-7, the full variable domain is KAGVTQTPRYLIKTRGQQVTLSCSPISGHRSVSWYQQTPGQGLQFLFEYFSETQRNKGNFPGRFSGRQFSNSRSEMNVSTLELGDSALYLCASSPVTDGSLYEQYFGPGTRLTVT.

Many counts were recorded for this clonotype. The chain joins TRBV11-2 to TRBJ2-3; D may be TRBD1 (5 bases). Trimming shortened V by 5 bases and J by 0 bases, and 12 bases separated the two germline ends. This CDR3 contains 15 residues. The germline gives CDR1 SGHAT, CDR2 FQNNGV. The chain's CDR3 is CASSQTVPSTDTQYF. The DNA for the CDR3 is TGTGCCAGCAGCCAGACAGTCCCTAGCACAGATACGCAGTATTTT.

This clonotype showed up many times. V and J are TRBV6-2 or TRBV6-3 and TRBJ1-4; TRBD1 matches 9 bases. The CDR3 spans 18 residues. Trimming at V came to 2 bases and at J to 4 bases, leaving 11 bases not matched to a gene. Germline values: CDR1 MNHEY, CDR2 SVGEGT. The CDR3 region has the DNA TGTGCCAGCAGTTACCCAGGGACAGGGATCTATAGTAATGAAAAACTGTTTTTT. It codes for CASSYPGTGIYSNEKLFF.

This clonotype has a count of ten or more. The chain uses TRBV7-8 and TRBJ1-5; no definite D call. The germline CDR1 and CDR2 sequences are SGHVS and FQNEAQ. Trimming took off 5 bases at V and 3 bases at J, with 23 bases between the two ends. This CDR3 is built from 18 residues. The CDR3 DNA sequence: TGTGCCAGCAGCCACCGAAAACCAAGAGACGGAATCAATCAGCCCCAGCATTTT. Protein product: CASSHRKPRDGINQPQHF.

The gene calls are TRBV20-1 and TRBJ2-2, with D perhaps assigned TRBD1 or TRBD2 (5 bases each). Germline lookup yields CDR1 DFQATT and CDR2 SNEGSKA (reference sequence). This CDR3 contains 14 residues. The CDR3 loop reads CGWPGTRNTGELFF. In DNA, the CDR3 is TGCGGATGGCCCGGGACCCGCAACACCGGGGAGCTGTTTTTT.

This clonotype has at least ten counts. V is TRBV20-1 and J is TRBJ2-7, with D uncertain. The CDR3 consists of 14 residues. Per the germline V gene, CDR1 is DFQATT and CDR2 is SNEGSKA (reference sequence). Trimming stripped 5 bases from V and 0 bases from J, with 14 bases between. The CDR3 DNA reads as TGCAGTGCTGACGGAGATGGATACTCCTACGAGCAGTACTTC. This translates into CSADGDGYSYEQYF.

Ten or more counts support this clonotype. This chain connects TRBV12-3 or TRBV12-4 to TRBJ1-6; perhaps TRBD1 as D (6 bases). The V gene lost 7 bases and the J gene lost 14 bases, with 21 bases spanning the gap. The CDR3 is 14 amino acids. The CDR3 loop is CASTHGGGKESLHF. CDR3 nucleotide sequence: TGTGCCAGCACCCACGGGGGCGGAAAAGAATCCCTCCACTTT.

In this sample, this clonotype turned up many times. In nucleotides, the CDR3 is TGTGCCAGTAGTCAACCGGGACAGGGGTTAACAGCTAACTATGGCTACACCTTC. It translates to CASSQPGQGLTANYGYTF. The chain couples TRBV19 to TRBJ1-2; 10 nucleotides align to TRBD1. The V gene end was trimmed by 5 bases and the J gene end by 0 bases; junction bases not matched to a gene: 12. This CDR3 spans 18 amino acids. CDR1 and CDR2 from the germline V gene are LNHDA and SQIVND (reference sequence).

This clonotype was counted many times. CDR3 nucleotide sequence: TGCGCCAGCAGCCAAGAGGGGGGGTTGCCTGAAGCTTTCTTT. This gives the protein CASSQEGGLPEAFF. The chain has TRBV4-1 and TRBJ1-1; TRBD1 is a possible D gene (5 bases). Germline V gene sequence: CDR1 MGHRA, CDR2 YSYEKL. V was trimmed by 0 bases and J by 6 bases, leaving 11 bases between them. The CDR3 consists of 14 residues.

This clonotype was recorded many times. The chain couples TRBV20-1 to TRBJ1-6; D call uncertain. In germline, CDR1 is DFQATT, CDR2 SNEGSKA (reference sequence). The length of the CDR3 is 19 residues. V lost 3 bases, J lost 0 bases, and 21 bases lay in between. Here the CDR3 reads CSASIPGSLRSSYNSPLHF. The CDR3 region has the DNA TGCAGTGCTAGTATTCCAGGTAGTTTGAGAAGCTCCTATAATTCACCCCTCCACTTT.